This T cell receptor beta chain was identified during a study of cytomegalovirus exposure and HLA in healthy donors. Primers included in the PCR were 60 Vbeta and 13 Jbeta primers. Assay: immunoSEQ multiplex PCR; the TCRdb copy retains only in-frame clones and omits some. In the table there are roughly 130,000 clones, 82% of which are singletons. V was pared by 5 bases and J by 6 bases, with 10 bases between. The CDR3 is made up of 13 amino acids. CDR1 and CDR2 (germline): SGHAT, FQDESV (reference sequence). The specimen sequenced was PBMCs. This sequence originates from a male donor in good health and CMV-seropositive. The J gene is TRBJ1-4, the V gene TRBV11-1; D possibly corresponds to TRBD1 (5 bases). For the CDR3, the DNA is TGTGCCAGCAGCAGGGGCCTAGATGAAAAACTGTTTTTT. Translated, it gives CASSRGLDEKLFF.